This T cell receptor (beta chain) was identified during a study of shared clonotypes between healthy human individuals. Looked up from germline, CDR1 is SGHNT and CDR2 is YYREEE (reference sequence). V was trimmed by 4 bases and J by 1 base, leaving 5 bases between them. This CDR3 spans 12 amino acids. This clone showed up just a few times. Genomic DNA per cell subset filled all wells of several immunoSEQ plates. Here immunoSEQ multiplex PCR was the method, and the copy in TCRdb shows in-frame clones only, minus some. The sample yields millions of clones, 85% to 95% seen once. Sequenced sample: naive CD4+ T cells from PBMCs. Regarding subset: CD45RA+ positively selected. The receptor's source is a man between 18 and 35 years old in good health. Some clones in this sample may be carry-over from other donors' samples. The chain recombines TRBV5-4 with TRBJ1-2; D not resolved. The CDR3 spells CASSRGNYGYTF. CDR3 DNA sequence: TGTGCCAGCAGCCGGGGTAACTATGGCTACACCTTC. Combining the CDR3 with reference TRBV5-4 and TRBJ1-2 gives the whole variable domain ETGVTQSPTHLIKTRGQQVTLRCSSQSGHNTVSWYQQALGQGPQFIFQYYREEENGRGNFPPRFSGLQFPNYSSELNVNALELDDSALYLCASSRGNYGYTFGSGTRLTVV.